These 28 T cell receptor beta chains share one sample of origin, sequenced in a study of control samples from healthy donors and cancer patients. Method: immunoSEQ multiplex PCR; TCRdb's copy keeps in-frame clones and lacks some. Altogether about 96,000 clones are present, over 90% being singletons, with the ten largest covering 8%. Sequenced sample: blood. The receptor set was obtained from a man between 18 and 35 years old in good health.

This chain joins TRBV11-2 and TRBJ1-1; 12 bases fit TRBD1. CDR1 is SGHAT, CDR2 FQNNGV, per germline. This CDR3 is built from 16 residues. After removal of 6 bases from V and 3 bases from J, the junction contained 8 bases not matched to a gene. The CDR3 DNA reads TGTGCCAGCAGAGGGACAGGGGGCATCGGGGACACTGAAGCTTTCTTT. It encodes CASRGTGGIGDTEAFF.

The chain is built from TRBV18 and TRBJ2-1, with 9 positions matching TRBD2. The CDR3 has 16 amino acids. The ends lost 5 bases at V and 7 bases at J; junction bases unmatched: 12. Germline V gene lookup returns CDR1 KGHSH and CDR2 LQKENI. CDR3 protein: CASSSLAGVTGNEQFF. The CDR3 DNA reads TGTGCCAGCTCATCGTTAGCGGGAGTTACGGGTAATGAGCAGTTCTTC. Variable domain in full (rest from reference TRBV18 and TRBJ2-1): NAGVMQNPRHLVRRRGQEARLRCSPMKGHSHVYWYRQLPEEGLKFMVYLQKENIIDESGMPKERFSAEFPKEGPSILRIQQVVRGDSAAYFCASSSLAGVTGNEQFFGPGTRLTVL.

The chain joins TRBV6-5 to TRBJ2-7; 14 nucleotides match TRBD2. The CDR3 loop spans 14 amino acids. The junction had 8 bases not matched to a gene; V was cut back by 5 bases and J by 11 bases. Germline CDR1 MNHEY, CDR2 SVGAGI. The CDR3 DNA sequence: TGTGCCAGCAGTACGGGACTAGCGGGAGTTTGGGAGTACTTC. Encoded protein: CASSTGLAGVWEYF.

The chain couples TRBV19 to TRBJ1-2; D unresolved. Trimming left V 2 bases short and J 4 bases short, with 14 bases between. Germline CDR1 reads LNHDA; CDR2 reads SQIVND (reference sequence). The CDR3 is made up of 15 amino acids. CDR3 DNA: TGTGCCAGTAGTATAACGGCATTCGTTTCCTATGGCTACACCTTC. Its protein is CASSITAFVSYGYTF.

The chain carries TRBV3-1 (or the pseudogene TRBV3-2) and TRBJ2-7; D ambiguous. The germline CDR1 and CDR2 sequences are LGHDT and YNNKEL (reference sequence). The CDR3 covers 12 residues. V lost 4 bases, J lost 4 bases, and 8 bases lay in between. The DNA of the CDR3 is TGTGCCAGCAGCCCACACCCATACGAGCAGTACTTC. Translation gives CASSPHPYEQYF.

This clone was observed a few times. The chain carries TRBV4-2 and TRBJ2-1; a possible D gene is TRBD2 (5 bases). Trimming took 2 bases from V and 8 from J, leaving 13 bases between them. This CDR3 contains 14 residues. Germline CDR1 LGHNA, CDR2 YNFKEQ. In nucleotides, the CDR3 is TGTGCCAGCAGCCAAAAGCAGAGGGCGTATGAGCAGTTCTTC. Protein product: CASSQKQRAYEQFF.

The V gene is TRBV5-4, the J gene TRBJ2-1, with D possibly matching TRBD1 (6 bases). V lost 1 base and J lost 7, with 15 bases in between. This CDR3 is built from 15 residues. The germline CDR1 and CDR2 sequences are SGHNT and YYREEE (reference sequence). The CDR3: CASSLQGSRWNEQFF. The CDR3 bases are TGTGCCAGCAGCTTGCAGGGGTCGAGGTGGAATGAGCAGTTCTTC.

The V and J genes are TRBV11-3 and TRBJ1-1; unclear D gene. Germline V gene lookup returns CDR1 SGHNT and CDR2 YENEEA. The CDR3 consists of 13 residues. V shed 4 bases and J shed 3 bases, with 9 bases lying between them. In DNA, the CDR3 is TGTGCCAGCAGCTCGACCGCATACACTGAAGCTTTCTTT. It encodes CASSSTAYTEAFF.

This clone showed up just once. The CDR3 region is CASSENPASSGNTIYF. The CDR3 DNA is TGTGCCAGCAGTGAAAACCCAGCGAGCTCTGGAAACACCATATATTTT. The V gene is TRBV6-4, the J gene TRBJ1-3; D not resolved. This CDR3 has 16 residues. From germline, CDR1 is MRHNA and CDR2 SNTAGT. V lost 3 bases and J lost 0, with 12 bases in between.

Note on this clone: One junction end disagrees with the germline gene, perhaps due to a read error. The CDR3 loop is CASSPLAGDAQYF. CDR3 nucleotide sequence: TGTGCCAGCAGCCCATTAGCGGGAGATGCGCAGTATTTT. The chain has TRBV7-9 and TRBJ2-3, with 9 bases aligning to TRBD2. Germline values: CDR1 SEHNR, CDR2 FQNEAQ (reference sequence). There are 13 residues in the CDR3.

The chain links TRBV27 to TRBJ1-6; D perhaps matches TRBD1 (5 bases). This CDR3 contains 15 residues. The V and J ends lost 3 bases and 8 bases respectively, with 14 bases between them. The germline V gene encodes CDR1 MNHEY and CDR2 SMNVEV (reference sequence). Here the CDR3 DNA reads TGTGCCAGCAGTTTGATGGGGGATGGAGATTCACCCCTCCACTTT. Translated: CASSLMGDGDSPLHF.

The genes are TRBV27 and TRBJ1-1, with TRBD1 as a possible D gene (5 bases). The V gene's germline CDR1 is MNHEY and CDR2 SMNVEV (reference sequence). The CDR3 covers 13 residues. Between the trimmed V and J ends, which lost 6 bases and 7 bases, there was a span of 15 bases. CDR3 amino acids: CASSPGTRLEAFF. CDR3 sequence (DNA): TGTGCCAGCAGCCCCGGGACCCGCCTTGAAGCTTTCTTT.

This chain connects TRBV5-1 to TRBJ2-7; unclear D gene. Germline V lookup: CDR1 SGHRS, CDR2 YFSETQ. This CDR3 has 13 residues. Trimming left V 1 base short and J 0 bases short, with 5 bases between. CDR3 sequence: CASSLTYSYEQYF. CDR3 sequence (DNA): TGCGCCAGCAGCTTGACTTACTCCTACGAGCAGTACTTC.

The V gene is TRBV4-1, the J gene TRBJ2-2; D may match TRBD1 or TRBD2 (5 bases each). CDR1 and CDR2 from the germline V gene are MGHRA and YSYEKL. V was pared by 5 bases and J by 4 bases, with 14 bases between. This CDR3 region has 15 residues. CDR3 loop: CASSSTFGGTGELFF. The CDR3 region has the DNA TGCGCCAGCAGCTCGACTTTTGGGGGCACCGGGGAGCTGTTTTTT.

To note about this clone: One end of the junction is discordant with germline, which a read error may explain. CDR3 sequence reads: CASSNSLQGANYGYTF. DNA of the CDR3: TGTGCCAGCAGTAACTCTCTACAGGGGGCGAACTATGGCTACACCTTC. The chain employs TRBV6-2 or TRBV6-3 and TRBJ1-2, with 9 bases identical to TRBD1. The CDR3 length is 16 residues. Germline CDR1 is MNHEY and CDR2 is SVGEGT.

J is TRBJ2-5 and V is TRBV5-7; D ambiguous. TRBV5-7 is placed among ORFs of uncertain function. Trimming shortened V by 0 bases and J by 7 bases, and 25 bases separated the two germline ends. The CDR3 has 18 amino acids. CDR3 nucleotides: TGTGCCAGCAGCTTGGGTGGAGACCGATGTATACCCGATCCGACCCAGTACTTC. Translation gives CASSLGGDRCIPDPTQYF.

The chain employs TRBV7-9 and TRBJ2-7; maybe TRBD2 (6 bases). Germline CDR1 is SEHNR and CDR2 is FQNEAQ (reference sequence). V was clipped by 6 bases and J by 5 bases, with 11 bases between them. The CDR3 has 12 residues. The CDR3 here is CASRPGGNEQYF. DNA for the CDR3: TGTGCCAGCAGACCCGGCGGGAACGAGCAGTACTTC.

This clone has just one count. This rearrangement joins TRBV7-6 to TRBJ2-6; no firm D call. The CDR3 covers 17 residues. Germline CDR1 SGHVS, CDR2 FNYEAQ. V was shortened by 1 base and J by 0 bases, with 10 bases between the two germline ends. The CDR3 DNA reads TGTGCCAGCAGCTTAGTTGGGGTTCTCTCTGGGGCCAACGTCCTGACTTTC. Its translation: CASSLVGVLSGANVLTF.

The chain recombines TRBV19 with TRBJ1-2; D possibly corresponds to TRBD1 (6 bases). V dropped 4 bases and J dropped 0 bases, with 12 bases sitting between them. The CDR3 runs to 15 residues. CDR1 is LNHDA and CDR2 is SQIVND in the germline V gene (reference sequence). This CDR3 is CASSRSRDTNYGYTF. The CDR3 DNA sequence: TGTGCCAGTAGTAGGAGCCGGGACACTAACTATGGCTACACCTTC.

The J gene is TRBJ1-4, the V gene TRBV7-2; D unresolved. The germline gives CDR1 SGHTA, CDR2 FQGNSA. The CDR3 is 16 amino acids. The germline V and J ends were trimmed by 3 bases and 6 bases, with 17 bases remaining between them. CDR3 sequence reads: CASSLKKGVLDEKLFF. CDR3 bases: TGTGCCAGCAGCTTGAAGAAAGGCGTACTGGATGAAAAACTGTTTTTT.

The J gene is TRBJ1-2, the V gene TRBV7-9; 9 bases are shared with TRBD1. CDR1 and CDR2 from the germline V gene are SEHNR and FQNEAQ (reference sequence). The CDR3 is 16 amino acids. V was clipped by 4 bases and J by 6 bases; unmatched bases: 12. CDR3 loop: CASSSVPIQGADGYTF. For the CDR3, the DNA is TGTGCCAGCAGCTCAGTCCCCATACAGGGGGCAGATGGCTACACCTTC.

V gene TRBV27 combines with J gene TRBJ2-1; no reliable D call. Trimming pared 3 bases from V and 4 bases from J, leaving 10 bases between. The CDR3 spans 14 residues. The V gene's germline CDR1 is MNHEY and CDR2 SMNVEV (reference sequence). The CDR3 nucleotides read TGTGCCAGCAGTTTCCGGACGGTGTACAATGAGCAGTTCTTC. It translates to CASSFRTVYNEQFF.

The chain combines TRBV7-3 with TRBJ2-2; no definite D call. Deletions cut 2 bases from V and 0 bases from J, with 7 bases between. The V gene's germline CDR1 is SGHTA and CDR2 FQGTGA. CDR3 length equals 15 residues. CDR3 bases: TGTGCCAGCAGCTTAGGAGAAACGAACACCGGGGAGCTGTTTTTT. Its protein is CASSLGETNTGELFF.

This clone is a singleton in its sample. The CDR3 region is CASSRTDAYGYTF. The CDR3 coding sequence is TGTGCCAGCTCACGTACGGACGCCTATGGCTACACCTTC. This chain connects TRBV18 to TRBJ1-2; no reliable D call. CDR1 is KGHSH, CDR2 LQKENI, per germline. This CDR3 has 13 amino acids. V lost 4 bases and J 4 bases, leaving 10 bases between the germline ends.

V gene TRBV30 combines with J gene TRBJ2-5; D perhaps matches TRBD2 (6 bases). V lost 0 bases and J lost 5, with 13 bases in between. CDR3 length: 14 residues. CDR1 and CDR2 (germline): GTSNPN, SVGIG (reference sequence). The CDR3 DNA follows: TGTGCCTGGAGTGTTGGCGCGGGAATCGAGACCCAGTACTTC. It encodes CAWSVGAGIETQYF.

This clone was detected a few times. V and J are TRBV14 and TRBJ2-3; 10 nucleotides align to TRBD2. Losses at the gene ends were 4 bases for V and 5 bases for J; bases not matched to a gene: 6. The CDR3 has 15 residues. CDR1 is SGHDN and CDR2 is FVKESK in the germline V gene. CDR3 nucleotide sequence: TGTGCCAGCAGCCCGCAGCGGGGGGGAGGAGATACGCAGTATTTT. Amino acid sequence: CASSPQRGGGDTQYF.

The chain recombines TRBV4-3 with TRBJ1-1; D ambiguous. Trimming removed 1 base at V and 1 base at J, with 7 bases between. CDR3 length: 14 residues. Germline CDR1 and CDR2: LGHNA and YSLEER. The CDR3 bases are TGCGCCAGCAGCCAAGTCGGAGGGAACACTGAAGCTTTCTTT. Its protein product is CASSQVGGNTEAFF.

This chain uses TRBV29-1 with TRBJ1-1; TRBD1 is a possible D gene (6 bases). The CDR3 runs 15 residues. CDR1 and CDR2 from the germline V gene are SQVTM and ANQGSEA. Trimming took off 4 bases at V and 1 base at J, with 16 bases between the two ends. This CDR3 is CSVVRGAEPNTEAFF. The CDR3 bases are TGCAGCGTTGTTAGGGGGGCAGAGCCGAACACTGAAGCTTTCTTT.